This is a list of T cell receptor beta chains from one sample in a study of CD8+CD57+ T cells in acquired aplastic anemia. TCRdb re-derived calls from the reads in MiXCR, one entry per CDR3 protein. Seen here are roughly 130,000 distinct CDR3 sequences, around 46% observed once, and the top ten hold roughly 2.6%. Sample: sorted CD4+, CD8+, or CD8+CD57+ T cells (not recorded which) from PBMCs. The source is a human donor in good health, serving as a control. Each CDR3 is given without its conserved first and last residue. Each record gives: V gene, D gene, CDR3 protein. The D gene is left open where the match is weak.

>TRBV5-8|-
ASNYPGTYDNYGYT
>TRBV10-3|TRBD2
AISESTSGGEYNEQF
>TRBV9|TRBD1
ASSVGRGTGGHEQY
>TRBV24-1|-
ATQKGMNTEAF
>TRBV7-2|-
ASSLEADTEAF
>TRBV2|TRBD1
ASSRDRREQY
>TRBV5-5|TRBD1
ASSFSGTGFEQY
>TRBV15|-
ATGRDGSTGSYNEQF
>TRBV7-8|-
ASSSRIDNYGYT
>TRBV7-2|-
ASSPRQNNQPQH
>TRBV29-1|-
SVSTGSSYT
>TRBV6-1|-
ASSEGAPGFNEKLF
>TRBV19|-
ASLTGGVAF